This T cell receptor (beta chain) was obtained from a study of shared clonotypes between healthy human individuals. HIV-negative, healthy adults without recent acute infections or vaccinations were the donors. The repertoire was sequenced with immunoSEQ multiplex PCR; TCRdb's copy has only in-frame clones and lacks some. Of approximately 2.5 million clones in the sample, approximately 90% were seen once. Study-wide findings and caveats: Clonotype sharing among donors, it was expected, would be affected by sequencing depth.

Germline assignment: CDR1 SGHRS and CDR2 YFSETQ. With V trimmed by 0 bases and J by 1 base, 5 bases remained unmatched. The CDR3 consists of 16 residues. Remarks on this clone: Antigen unknown.

The rearrangement joins TRBV5-1 to TRBJ2-5; 8 bases are shared with TRBD2. The source material was naive CD4+ T cells sorted from blood. The subset was: CD45RA+ positively selected. The clonotype comes from a man aged 18 to 30 in good health. Here the CDR3 DNA reads TGCGCCAGCAGCTTGGCTCTGACTAGCGCCCAAGAGACCCAGTACTTC. Residues: CASSLALTSAQETQYF.